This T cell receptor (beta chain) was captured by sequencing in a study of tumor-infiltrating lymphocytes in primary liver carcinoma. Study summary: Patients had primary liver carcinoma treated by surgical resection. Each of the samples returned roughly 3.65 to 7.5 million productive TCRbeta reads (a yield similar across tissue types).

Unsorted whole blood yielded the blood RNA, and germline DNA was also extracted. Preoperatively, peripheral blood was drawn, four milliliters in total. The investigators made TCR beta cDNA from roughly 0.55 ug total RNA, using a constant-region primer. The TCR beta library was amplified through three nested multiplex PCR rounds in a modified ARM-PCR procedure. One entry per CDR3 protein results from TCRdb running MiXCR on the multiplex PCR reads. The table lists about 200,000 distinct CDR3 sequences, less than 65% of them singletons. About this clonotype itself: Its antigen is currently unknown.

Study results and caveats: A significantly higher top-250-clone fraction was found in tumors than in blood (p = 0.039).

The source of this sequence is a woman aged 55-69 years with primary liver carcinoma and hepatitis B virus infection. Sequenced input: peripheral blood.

CDR3 protein: CSVPLGGIGHGYTF. The CDR3 DNA is TGCAGCGTGCCCCTGGGAGGGATCGGCCATGGCTACACCTTC. The J gene is TRBJ1-2, the V gene TRBV29-1; D uncertain. V was clipped by 6 bases and J by 6 bases, with 20 bases between them. CDR1 SQVTM and CDR2 ANQGSEA come from the germline V gene. The CDR3 has 14 residues.